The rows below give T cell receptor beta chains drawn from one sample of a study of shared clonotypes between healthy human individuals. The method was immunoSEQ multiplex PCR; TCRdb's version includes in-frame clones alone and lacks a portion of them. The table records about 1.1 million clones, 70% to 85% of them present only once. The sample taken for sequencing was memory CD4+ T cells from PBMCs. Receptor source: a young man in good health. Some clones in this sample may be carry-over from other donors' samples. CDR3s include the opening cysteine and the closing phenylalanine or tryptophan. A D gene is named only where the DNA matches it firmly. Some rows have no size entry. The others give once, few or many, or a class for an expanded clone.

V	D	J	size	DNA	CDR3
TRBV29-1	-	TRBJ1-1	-	TGCAGCGTTGAGTGGCGGGCGTACACCCTGATGAACACTGAAGCTTTCTTT	CSVEWRAYTLMNTEAFF
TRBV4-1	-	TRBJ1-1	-	TGCGCCAGCAGCCAAGCCTCAAAAACGCACCCCACGGTCTGGGCTTTCTTT	CASSQASKTHPTVWAFF
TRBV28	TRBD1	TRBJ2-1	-	TGTGCCAGCACAGAGACAGGGGGCAGGGAGCAGTTCTTC	CASTETGGREQFF
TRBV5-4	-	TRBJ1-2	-	TGTGCCAGCAGCTTGGAACCGTCTAACTATGGCTACACCTTC	CASSLEPSNYGYTF
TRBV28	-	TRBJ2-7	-	TGTGCCAGCAGACAGGGTGCCTACGAGCAGTACTTC	CASRQGAYEQYF
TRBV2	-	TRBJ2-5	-	TGTGCCAGCAGTGATCGGGGACAATCTAAAGAGACCCAGTACTTC	CASSDRGQSKETQYF
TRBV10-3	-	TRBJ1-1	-	TGTGCCATCAGTGATGGGACCAAAGGACAAGGAGCTTTCTTT	CAISDGTKGQGAFF
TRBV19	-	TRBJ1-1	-	TGTGCCAGTAGTATTCAGGGCAGGGTTAGGTGCACTGAAGCTTTCTTT	CASSIQGRVRCTEAFF
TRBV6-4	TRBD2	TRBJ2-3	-	TGTGCCAGCAGTGAGAAAGCGGGAGGGCCAGATACGCAGTATTTT	CASSEKAGGPDTQYF
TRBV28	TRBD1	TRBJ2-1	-	TGTGCCAGCAGCACGACAGGGAATACCTACAATGAGCAGTTCTTC	CASSTTGNTYNEQFF
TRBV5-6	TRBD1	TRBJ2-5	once	TGTGCCAGCACTAACAGGGGGCAGTACCAAGAGACCCAGTACTTC	CASTNRGQYQETQYF
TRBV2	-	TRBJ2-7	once	TGTGCCAGCAGCTCTACGAGAGAGCAGTACTTC	CASSSTREQYF
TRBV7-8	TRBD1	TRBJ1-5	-	TGTGCCAGCAGCTTAGCCAGGACAGGGGCGGAAAATCAGCCCCAGCATTTT	CASSLARTGAENQPQHF
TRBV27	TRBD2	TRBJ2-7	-	TGTGCCAGCAGTCTCGGACTAGGCCTTATATACGAGCAGTACTTC	CASSLGLGLIYEQYF
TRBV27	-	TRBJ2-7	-	TGTGCCAGCAGTTTATCGAGTATCCAGACTACTATCTACGAGCAGTACTTC	CASSLSSIQTTIYEQYF
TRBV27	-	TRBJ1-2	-	TGTGCCAGCAGTCTTAGGGACGGACGAGGCTACACCTTC	CASSLRDGRGYTF
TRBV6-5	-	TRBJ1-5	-	TGTGCCAGCAGCCCGGTCGGGAGCAATCAGCCCCAGCATTTT	CASSPVGSNQPQHF
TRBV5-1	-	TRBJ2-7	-	TGCGCCAGCGGCCTAGAACCTTCCTACGAGCAGTACTTC	CASGLEPSYEQYF
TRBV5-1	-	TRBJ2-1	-	TGCGCCAGCAATCGGGATGGAGGATCCTACAATGAGCAGTTCTTC	CASNRDGGSYNEQFF
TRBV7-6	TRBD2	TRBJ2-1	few	TGTGCCAGCAGCCCCCTTTCCAGCGGGAGAAGAGAGCAGTTCTTC	CASSPLSSGRREQFF
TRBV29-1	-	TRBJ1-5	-	TGCAGCGTTGCGGTAGGGCAGAATGGCAATCAGCCCCAGCATTTT	CSVAVGQNGNQPQHF
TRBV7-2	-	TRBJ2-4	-	TGTGCCAGCAGCTCACTTCGGAACAAAAACATTCAGTACTTC	CASSSLRNKNIQYF
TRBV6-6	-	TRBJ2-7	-	TGTGCCGCGCGCGGGCGCCCCTACGAGCAGTACTTC	CAARGRPYEQYF
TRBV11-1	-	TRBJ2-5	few	TGTGCCAGCAGCCCAAGGGATTTTCGGGAGACCCAGTACTTC	CASSPRDFRETQYF
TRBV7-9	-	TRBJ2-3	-	TGTGCCAGCAGCTTAGTGAATACGCAGTATTTT	CASSLVNTQYF
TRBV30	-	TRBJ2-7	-	TGTGCCTGGAGTGAGGCAGGGGTGTACGAGCAGTACTTC	CAWSEAGVYEQYF
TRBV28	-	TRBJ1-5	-	TGTGCCAGCAGTTTATTTTCGGGGCAGCACTATAGCAATCAGCCCCAGCATTTT	CASSLFSGQHYSNQPQHF
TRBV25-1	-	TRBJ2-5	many	TGTGCCAGCAGTCGGGGAATGGAGACCCAGTACTTC	CASSRGMETQYF
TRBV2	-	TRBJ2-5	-	TGTGCCAGCAGTCGAAGGGACCGAGATCGAGAGACCCAGTACTTC	CASSRRDRDRETQYF
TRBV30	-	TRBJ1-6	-	TGTGCCTGGAGCGTAACCGGAGCGGGGCCCCATAATTCACCCCTCCACTTT	CAWSVTGAGPHNSPLHF
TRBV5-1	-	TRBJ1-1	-	TGCGCCAGCGGATTGGGTGTAGGAAGCACTGAAGCTTTCTTT	CASGLGVGSTEAFF
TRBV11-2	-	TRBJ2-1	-	TGTGCCAGCAGCCCCCTTCCCCGGGACAATGAGCAGTTCTTC	CASSPLPRDNEQFF
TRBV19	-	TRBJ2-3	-	TGTGCCAGTAGTCCCCAGGGGCGAGATACGCAGTATTTT	CASSPQGRDTQYF
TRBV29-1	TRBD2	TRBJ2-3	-	TGCAGCCTAAGCGGGACTAGCGGCACAGATACGCAGTATTTT	CSLSGTSGTDTQYF
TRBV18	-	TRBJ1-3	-	TGTGCCAGCTCACCTCAGGGCCACTCTGGAAACACCATATATTTT	CASSPQGHSGNTIYF
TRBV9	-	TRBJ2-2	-	TGTGCCAGCAGCGTGGGGACCCCGAACACCGGGGAGCTGTTTTTT	CASSVGTPNTGELFF
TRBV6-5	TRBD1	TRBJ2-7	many	TGTGCCAGCTTCGGGCAGGGGGCGTCCGAGCAGTACTTC	CASFGQGASEQYF
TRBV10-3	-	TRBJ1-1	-	TGTGCCATCACCAGGCAGGGAGACACTGAAGCTTTCTTT	CAITRQGDTEAFF
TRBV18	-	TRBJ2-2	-	TGTGCCAGCTCACCACGTGAGGTCAGGGCCGGGGAGCTGTTTTTT	CASSPREVRAGELFF
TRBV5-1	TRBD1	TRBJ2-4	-	TGCGCCAGCAGCGTGACAGGGGGCGCGGACATTCAGTACTTC	CASSVTGGADIQYF
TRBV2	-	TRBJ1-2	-	TGTGCCAGCAGTGAAAGGTCGCCGGGGGGCTACACCTTC	CASSERSPGGYTF
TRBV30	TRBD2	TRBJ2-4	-	TGTGCCTGGGGTCCTAGCGGGAGTATGGGAAACATTCAGTACTTC	CAWGPSGSMGNIQYF
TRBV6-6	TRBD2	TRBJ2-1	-	TGTGCCAGCAGAGGGGGACTAGCGGGAGACAATGAGCAGTTCTTC	CASRGGLAGDNEQFF
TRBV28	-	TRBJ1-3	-	TGTGCCAGCCTCCCTCAGGGGAATGGAAACACCATATATTTT	CASLPQGNGNTIYF
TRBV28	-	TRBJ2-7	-	TGTGCCAGCCGCGGGGCCTACGAGCAGTACTTC	CASRGAYEQYF
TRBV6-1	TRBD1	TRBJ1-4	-	TGTGCCAGCAGTGCCTTACAGGGGGTGGATGAAAAACTGTTTTTT	CASSALQGVDEKLFF
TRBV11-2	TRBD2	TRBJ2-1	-	TGTGCCAGCAGCTTAGGCGGGAGCGGTGCGTACAATGAGCAGTTCTTC	CASSLGGSGAYNEQFF
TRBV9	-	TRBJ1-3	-	TGTGCCAGCAGCGCTGGGGGTTTTGGAAACACCATATATTTT	CASSAGGFGNTIYF
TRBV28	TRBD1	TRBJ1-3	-	TGTGCCAGCAGGACCCTAGGGGGCCTCTCTGGAAACACCATATATTTT	CASRTLGGLSGNTIYF
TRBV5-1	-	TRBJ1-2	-	TGCGCCAGCAGCTTGGCCCTGGATGGCTACACCTTC	CASSLALDGYTF